The sequence of this T cell receptor (beta chain) was determined in a study of T cells in Graves' hyperthyroidism and ophthalmopathy. Whole-study findings and limits: The authors' 13 V-J model separated ophthalmopathy from stable hyperthyroidism.

Patients between 18 and 65 years old had hyperthyroidism, newly diagnosed and lasting under 2 months. Uncontrolled infection, other autoimmune disease, pregnancy and lactation each barred patients from inclusion. Every diagnosis used clinical symptoms, serum thyroxine and TRAb, thyroid ultrasound and orbital computed tomography. This clonotype showed up many times. Its matching antigen is unknown. The ends were cut back, 3 bases at V and 3 bases at J, with 13 bases in the middle. The length of the CDR3 is 15 residues. Per germline, CDR1 SNHLY and CDR2 FYNNEI. The source material, RNA transcripts, was used to amplify TCR beta CDR3 regions. During a first-round RT-PCR of the TCR CDR3, the HTBI primer set was used. One entry per CDR3 protein, called by TCRdb with MiXCR from the multiplex PCR reads. The data contain around 400,000 distinct CDR3 sequences, around 14% of them seen just once; the ten biggest clones take up 25% to 35%.

This clonotype was obtained from a woman aged 18-29 years with Graves' hyperthyroidism that later progressed to Graves' ophthalmopathy. Sequenced sample: blood. This rearrangement joins TRBV2 to TRBJ2-3; D gene ambiguous. The CDR3: CASSDRRVETDTQYF. CDR3 bases: TGTGCCAGCAGTGATCGTCGGGTAGAAACAGATACGCAGTATTTT.